The entry below describes one T cell receptor beta chain. This sample is drawn from a study of early T cells in non-severe SARS-CoV-2 infection. Across the study: Sequencing input comprised bulk RNA from unsorted whole blood; chain pairing was not available.

V was pared by 0 bases and J by 0 bases, with 10 bases between. The CDR3 runs to 16 residues. Germline lookup yields CDR1 SGHRS and CDR2 YFSETQ. TCRdb redid the calling of the 5' RACE reads with MiXCR, one entry per CDR3 protein. The sample has around 52,000 distinct CDR3 sequences, roughly 10% seen once. This receptor was identified in an adult who was a healthcare worker with PCR-confirmed SARS-CoV-2 infection or an uninfected control (not recorded which). Sequencing used whole blood. The V and J genes are TRBV5-1 and TRBJ2-1, with D tentatively TRBD2 (6 bases). Here the CDR3 reads CASSLGGASSYNEQFF. CDR3 in DNA: TGCGCCAGCAGCTTGGGCGGGGCCAGCTCCTACAATGAGCAGTTCTTC.